These 18 T cell receptor beta chains came from one sample sequenced in a study of cytotoxic CD8 clonotypes in ibrutinib-treated CLL. Assay: immunoSEQ multiplex PCR; the TCRdb copy retains only in-frame clones and omits some. The profile shows roughly 200,000 clones, around 75% of them singletons. Sequenced material: PBMCs, taken after 12 months of ibrutinib treatment. The receptors shown here come from a human donor with chronic lymphocytic leukemia.

Here the CDR3 DNA reads TGTGCCAGCAGGTTAGGAGAGACCCAGTACTTC. Encoded protein: CASRLGETQYF. V and J are TRBV6-5 and TRBJ2-5; no clear D gene. The CDR3 totals 11 residues. Looked up from germline, CDR1 is MNHEY and CDR2 is SVGAGI. The ends were cut back, 6 bases at V and 4 bases at J, with 6 bases in the middle.

The CDR3 bases are TGTGCCTGGAGTAGGACAGATTACAATGAGCAGTTCTTC. Its protein product is CAWSRTDYNEQFF. This sequence joins TRBV30 and TRBJ2-1, with a tentative D call TRBD1 (6 bases). The CDR3 totals 13 residues. Per germline, CDR1 GTSNPN and CDR2 SVGIG (reference sequence). The V and J ends lost 2 bases and 4 bases respectively, with 9 bases between them.

The chain joins TRBV7-9 to TRBJ2-3; D remains ambiguous. The V end was cut by 1 base, the J end by 8 bases, with 10 bases between. The CDR3 has 13 residues. From germline, CDR1 is SEHNR and CDR2 FQNEAQ (reference sequence). CDR3 bases: TGTGCCAGCAGCTTAGACCTGAGATCTACGCAGTATTTT. Its translation is CASSLDLRSTQYF.

This chain joins TRBV7-2 and TRBJ2-3; unclear D gene. V was cut by 7 bases and J by 2 bases, with 10 bases left in between. This CDR3 region has 13 residues. From germline, CDR1 is SGHTA and CDR2 FQGNSA. As DNA, the CDR3 is TGTGCCAGCAAACCCTGGGCCACAGATACGCAGTATTTT. This sequence encodes CASKPWATDTQYF.

This clone was observed a handful of times. The chain recombines TRBV2 with TRBJ2-1; D is uncertain. Germline V gives CDR1 SNHLY, CDR2 FYNNEI. The V end was cut by 0 bases, the J end by 8 bases, with 11 bases between. This CDR3 region has 14 residues. The CDR3 loop is CASSEATSADEQFF. The CDR3 DNA follows: TGTGCCAGCAGTGAAGCGACGAGCGCCGATGAGCAGTTCTTC.

The J gene is TRBJ1-5, the V gene TRBV7-2; 11 nucleotides match TRBD1. Germline CDR1 SGHTA, CDR2 FQGNSA. V dropped 3 bases and J dropped 5; count of bases not matched to a gene: 3. CDR3 length: 15 residues. CDR3 nucleotides: TGTGCCAGCAGCTTGCGGACAGGGGGCGATCAGCCCCAGCATTTT. As protein: CASSLRTGGDQPQHF. Full variable domain (outside the CDR3, taken from reference TRBV7-2 and TRBJ1-5): GAGVSQSPSNKVTEKGKDVELRCDPISGHTALYWYRQSLGQGLEFLIYFQGNSAPDKSGLPSDRFSAERTGGSVSTLTIQRTQQEDSAVYLCASSLRTGGDQPQHFGDGTRLSIL.

The chain couples TRBV30 to TRBJ2-7; 7 bases are shared with TRBD1. CDR1 and CDR2 (germline): GTSNPN, SVGIG (reference sequence). Trimming took 2 bases from V and 6 from J; bases not matched to a gene: 7. The CDR3 is made up of 13 amino acids. Here the CDR3 DNA reads TGTGCCTGGAGTCCCGGGACAGCTCTCGAGCAGTACTTC. This gives the protein CAWSPGTALEQYF.

The chain has TRBV4-1 and TRBJ2-7; weak D call: TRBD1 (5 bases). The germline CDR1 and CDR2 sequences are MGHRA and YSYEKL. Trimming removed 1 base at V and 3 bases at J, with 10 bases between. The CDR3 extends over 14 amino acids. DNA of the CDR3: TGCGCCAGCAGCCAAGTCATTACAGGCTACGAGCAGTACTTC. Protein product: CASSQVITGYEQYF.

The V and J genes are TRBV7-2 and TRBJ1-6, with no clear D. The CDR3 contains 15 residues. V was pared by 3 bases and J by 8 bases, with 14 bases between. CDR1 and CDR2 from the germline V gene are SGHTA and FQGNSA. CDR3 residues: CASSFGPDDYSPLHF. Written as DNA, the CDR3 is TGTGCCAGCAGCTTTGGACCGGATGATTATTCACCCCTCCACTTT. The entire variable domain, with the rest obtained from reference TRBV7-2 and TRBJ1-6, is as follows: GAGVSQSPSNKVTEKGKDVELRCDPISGHTALYWYRQSLGQGLEFLIYFQGNSAPDKSGLPSDRFSAERTGGSVSTLTIQRTQQEDSAVYLCASSFGPDDYSPLHFGNGTRLTVT.

This chain uses TRBV5-1 with TRBJ1-1, with TRBD1 as a possible D gene (5 bases). The V end lost 0 bases, the J end lost 7 bases, and 22 bases lay between the germline ends. Per the germline V gene, CDR1 is SGHRS and CDR2 is YFSETQ. The CDR3 has 17 amino acids. CDR3 DNA sequence: TGCGCCAGCAGCTTGGGATGGGGGAGGGGCAGGGCCGATGAAGCTTTCTTT. This gives the protein CASSLGWGRGRADEAFF. The entire variable domain, with the rest obtained from reference TRBV5-1 and TRBJ1-1, is as follows: KAGVTQTPRYLIKTRGQQVTLSCSPISGHRSVSWYQQTPGQGLQFLFEYFSETQRNKGNFPGRFSGRQFSNSRSEMNVSTLELGDSALYLCASSLGWGRGRADEAFFGQGTRLTVV.

The chain combines TRBV15 with TRBJ2-2, with 8 bases matching TRBD1. Germline V gene lookup returns CDR1 LNHNV and CDR2 YYDKDF (reference sequence). Germline trimming cut 2 bases from V and 1 base from J; bases unmatched to any gene: 6. This CDR3 is built from 17 residues. The CDR3 loop reads CATSRQGAIGNTGELFF. CDR3 DNA: TGTGCCACCAGCAGACAGGGGGCCATAGGGAACACCGGGGAGCTGTTTTTT.

There are a few counts of this clone. The chain combines TRBV18 with TRBJ2-1; TRBD1 is a possible D gene (6 bases). Trimming took 4 bases from V and 10 from J, leaving 23 bases between them. Germline lookup yields CDR1 KGHSH and CDR2 LQKENI. The CDR3 is made up of 16 amino acids. Here the CDR3 reads CASSQGQTNTLHEQFF. The CDR3 DNA reads as TGTGCCAGCTCACAAGGACAGACGAACACCTTACACGAGCAGTTCTTC.

This clone came up a few times. The chain recombines TRBV2 with TRBJ1-6, with 9 bases that match TRBD1. V lost 6 bases to trimming and J lost 9 bases; unmatched junction nucleotides: 6. Germline-derived CDR1 and CDR2 are SNHLY and FYNNEI. This CDR3 region has 14 residues. The CDR3 region is CASRGDRGSSPLHF. DNA for the CDR3: TGTGCCAGCAGAGGCGACAGGGGGAGTTCACCCCTCCACTTT.

The chain links TRBV5-4 to TRBJ2-3, with D hard to call. Trimming removed 3 bases from V and 2 bases from J, with 13 bases in between. Germline assignment: CDR1 SGHNT and CDR2 YYREEE (reference sequence). The CDR3 spans 15 residues. The chain's CDR3 is CASSSTGEHTDTQYF. The CDR3 DNA is TGTGCCAGCAGCTCTACGGGTGAGCACACAGATACGCAGTATTTT.

The V and J genes are TRBV5-1 and TRBJ1-3; TRBD1 matches 8 bases. Germline CDR1 is SGHRS and CDR2 is YFSETQ. V lost 1 base to trimming and J lost 3 bases; unmatched junction nucleotides: 6. The length of the CDR3 is 16 residues. CDR3: CASSLKDRGFGNTIYF. CDR3 bases: TGCGCCAGCAGCTTGAAAGACAGGGGATTTGGAAACACCATATATTTT.

This clone was observed a few times. The chain couples TRBV19 to TRBJ1-6, with D uncertain. Trimming took 1 base from V and 11 from J, leaving 6 bases between them. Germline lookup yields CDR1 LNHDA and CDR2 SQIVND (reference sequence). CDR3 size: 12 residues. CDR3 nucleotides: TGTGCCAGTAGTATAGGAGGACCACCCCTCCACTTT. Translating it yields CASSIGGPPLHF.

This clone was seen only once. The genes are TRBV6-5 and TRBJ1-1; no clear D gene. The V end was cut by 0 bases, the J end by 4 bases, with 6 bases between. The germline CDR1 and CDR2 sequences are MNHEY and SVGAGI. The CDR3 runs 13 residues. The CDR3 is CASSYSWGTEAFF. CDR3 DNA: TGTGCCAGCAGTTACTCATGGGGCACTGAAGCTTTCTTT.

Written as DNA, the CDR3 is TGCAGCGTTGAAACCACTAGCGGCCTACTCAGCACAGATACGCAGTATTTT. This sequence encodes CSVETTSGLLSTDTQYF. The chain carries TRBV29-1 and TRBJ2-3, with TRBD2 identical over 8 bases. The CDR3 sequence is 17 residues long. With V trimmed by 2 bases and J by 0 bases, 10 bases remained unmatched. The germline V gene has CDR1 SQVTM and CDR2 ANQGSEA.